Following are 17 T cell receptor beta chains from one sample sequenced in a study of post-analysis software for immune sequencing data. The study, taken as a whole, reports: Relative to controls, patients had 4 or 5 TRBV segments at higher frequency, with TRBV5-6, TRBV5-1 and TRBV20-1 among these.

What these receptors recognize is not known. Unique molecular identifiers were present in the TCR beta cDNA libraries. TCRdb re-derived calls from the PCR reads in MiXCR, one entry per CDR3 protein. The top ten clones hold roughly 0.57% of a sample with hundreds of thousands of distinct CDR3 sequences, 25% to 30% of them seen once. Material for sequencing was blood. Receptors originate from a girl aged 5-17 years with multiple sclerosis.

The chain is built from TRBV27 and TRBJ2-7, with D possibly being TRBD1 (5 bases). The V gene's germline CDR1 is MNHEY and CDR2 SMNVEV (reference sequence). CDR3 length: 13 amino acids. Trimming took 2 bases from V and 6 from J, leaving 11 bases between them. CDR3 DNA: TGTGCCAGCAGTTTAAGCAGGGTCGGCGAGCAGTACTTC. It yields the protein CASSLSRVGEQYF.

This clonotype has just a few counts. The chain carries TRBV29-1 and TRBJ2-7; D gene unclear. The CDR3 loop spans 12 amino acids. Germline V gene sequence: CDR1 SQVTM, CDR2 ANQGSEA. The V end lost 4 bases, the J end lost 4 bases, and 11 bases lay between the germline ends. The CDR3 DNA reads as TGCAGCGTTGCCCACGCCCTGTACGAGCAGTACTTC. Translating it yields CSVAHALYEQYF.

The gene calls are TRBV20-1 and TRBJ2-5, with 7 bases that match TRBD2. The end of the DNA fits TRBJ2-1 better, so the J call may be wrong. The CDR3 is 14 amino acids. Germline lookup yields CDR1 DFQATT and CDR2 SNEGSKA (reference sequence). CDR3 sequence reads: CSASAGGYQETQFF. DNA for the CDR3: TGCAGTGCGAGCGCCGGGGGGTACCAAGAGACCCAGTTCTTC.

This clonotype was counted between two and nine times. V and J are TRBV6-6 and TRBJ1-4; D not resolved. The CDR3 totals 15 residues. CDR1 is MNHNY, CDR2 SVGAGI, per germline (reference sequence). V shed 2 bases and J shed 4 bases, with 11 bases lying between them. The CDR3 reads CASSYTRSLNEKLFF. The CDR3 DNA reads as TGTGCCAGCAGTTACACCCGGTCCCTTAATGAAAAACTGTTTTTT.

V and J are TRBV7-9 and TRBJ2-5; the match to TRBD1 covers 10 bases. Germline values: CDR1 SEHNR, CDR2 FQNEAQ (reference sequence). V shed 5 bases, J shed 1 base, and the junction held 10 bases outside the gene matches. The CDR3 spans 17 residues. The CDR3 sequence is CASSRRDRGRGQETQYF. The CDR3 nucleotides are TGTGCCAGCAGCCGCCGGGACAGGGGACGAGGCCAAGAGACCCAGTACTTC.

This rearrangement joins TRBV7-2 to TRBJ2-2; 8 positions agree with TRBD2. This CDR3 is built from 17 residues. V lost 5 bases, J lost 4 bases, and 12 bases stayed unmatched. CDR1 and CDR2 from the germline V gene are SGHTA and FQGNSA. CDR3: CASSRDGAGGVTGELFF. CDR3 sequence (DNA): TGTGCCAGCAGCAGAGACGGTGCGGGAGGAGTCACCGGGGAGCTGTTTTTT.

This clonotype was recorded only once. This chain uses TRBV6-5 with TRBJ1-5; tentative D call: TRBD1 (5 bases). Per germline, CDR1 MNHEY and CDR2 SVGAGI. Trimming shortened V by 6 bases and J by 3 bases, and 15 bases separated the two germline ends. This CDR3 contains 15 residues. CDR3 loop: CASRRDGLNNQPQHF. In nucleotides, the CDR3 is TGTGCCAGCAGACGGGACGGCCTCAACAATCAGCCCCAGCATTTT.

This clonotype was counted only a few times. The chain joins TRBV20-1 to TRBJ2-3, with 7 bases fitting TRBD2. The germline CDR1 and CDR2 sequences are DFQATT and SNEGSKA (reference sequence). Trimming at V came to 5 bases and at J to 0 bases, leaving 5 bases not matched to a gene. The CDR3 is made up of 14 amino acids. The CDR3 protein is CSAELALSTDTQYF. CDR3 in DNA: TGCAGTGCTGAACTAGCGCTTAGCACAGATACGCAGTATTTT.

The chain is built from TRBV28 and TRBJ1-2, with D tentatively TRBD1 (6 bases). V was pared by 6 bases and J by 10 bases, with 27 bases between. The CDR3 has 16 amino acids. Germline CDR1 is MDHEN and CDR2 is SYDVKM. The CDR3 DNA reads TGTGCCAGCAGCCCTGAAGATAGGGGGATAGGGTGGGACTACACCTTC. It yields the protein CASSPEDRGIGWDYTF.

The rearrangement joins TRBV15 to TRBJ2-1; 10 nucleotides align to TRBD2. The CDR3 has 17 amino acids. CDR1 is LNHNV and CDR2 is YYDKDF in the germline V gene (reference sequence). V shed 0 bases and J 7 bases; nucleotides not matched to a gene: 9. CDR3 nucleotide sequence: TGTGCCACCAGCAGAGATGGGGGCCTAGCGGGAGTTAATGAGCAGTTCTTC. This encodes CATSRDGGLAGVNEQFF. Based on the CDR3 plus reference TRBV15 and TRBJ2-1, the full variable domain is DAMVIQNPRYQVTQFGKPVTLSCSQTLNHNVMYWYQQKSSQAPKLLFHYYDKDFNNEADTPDNFQSRRPNTSFCFLDIRSPGLGDTAMYLCATSRDGGLAGVNEQFFGPGTRLTVL.

This clonotype was picked up a small number of times. The rearrangement joins TRBV28 to TRBJ2-1; TRBD2 agrees at 15 bases. The CDR3 sequence is 19 residues long. J gave up 9 bases and V 5 bases, and 17 bases lay outside the gene matches. Germline V gives CDR1 MDHEN, CDR2 SYDVKM. CDR3 region: CASSKKGGRTSGRAGEQFF. The CDR3 region has the DNA TGTGCCAGCAGTAAAAAGGGGGGACGGACTAGCGGGAGGGCCGGTGAGCAGTTCTTC. Complete variable domain (other parts from reference TRBV28 and TRBJ2-1): DVKVTQSSRYLVKRTGEKVFLECVQDMDHENMFWYRQDPGLGLRLIYFSYDVKMKEKGDIPEGYSVSREKKERFSLILESASTNQTSMYLCASSKKGGRTSGRAGEQFFGPGTRLTVL.

The gene calls are TRBV4-1 and TRBJ1-1; D is perhaps TRBD1 (5 bases). Trimming removed 2 bases at V and 1 base at J, with 14 bases between. This CDR3 spans 16 amino acids. Germline CDR1 is MGHRA and CDR2 is YSYEKL. CDR3 region: CASSQRWGETNTEAFF. The CDR3, as DNA: TGCGCCAGCAGCCAAAGGTGGGGGGAGACGAACACTGAAGCTTTCTTT.

The chain links TRBV7-2 to TRBJ2-1; D is unclear. CDR3 size: 16 residues. Germline CDR1 SGHTA, CDR2 FQGNSA. Trimming took 1 base from V and 3 from J, leaving 13 bases between them. CDR3 in DNA: TGTGCCAGCAGCTTAGTCGCACCCAGCATCTACAATGAGCAGTTCTTC. This gives the protein CASSLVAPSIYNEQFF. Combining the CDR3 with reference TRBV7-2 and TRBJ2-1 gives the whole variable domain GAGVSQSPSNKVTEKGKDVELRCDPISGHTALYWYRQSLGQGLEFLIYFQGNSAPDKSGLPSDRFSAERTGGSVSTLTIQRTQQEDSAVYLCASSLVAPSIYNEQFFGPGTRLTVL.

In its sample, this clonotype was seen many times. The genes are TRBV29-1 and TRBJ2-5; no clear D. CDR1 is SQVTM, CDR2 ANQGSEA, per germline. The CDR3 has 14 residues. The V end was cut by 1 base, the J end by 3 bases, with 12 bases between. The CDR3 here is CSVEASSAKETQYF. The CDR3 bases are TGCAGCGTTGAAGCCAGTTCGGCAAAAGAGACCCAGTACTTC.

V usage is TRBV27 and J usage is TRBJ2-1, with D possibly matching TRBD1 (5 bases). Germline CDR1 is MNHEY and CDR2 is SMNVEV (reference sequence). The CDR3 has 13 residues. V lost 6 bases to trimming and J lost 5 bases, with 11 bases between them. The DNA for the CDR3 is TGTGCCAGCAGGTTAGACAGCCACAATGAGCAGTTCTTC. Translating it yields CASRLDSHNEQFF.

This clonotype was found many times. This rearrangement joins TRBV4-3 to TRBJ2-7; perhaps TRBD1 as D (7 bases). The germline V gene encodes CDR1 LGHNA and CDR2 YSLEER. This CDR3 is 15 amino acids long. V was shortened by 5 bases and J by 2 bases, with 16 bases between the two germline ends. The CDR3 sequence: CASSYQEGTAYEQYF. The CDR3 nucleotides are TGCGCCAGCAGCTATCAGGAGGGGACAGCCTACGAGCAGTACTTC.

The chain links TRBV10-3 to TRBJ1-1; D not resolved. Trimming took off 2 bases at V and 3 bases at J, with 4 bases between the two ends. Germline CDR1 and CDR2: ENHRY and SYGVKD. The CDR3 loop spans 12 amino acids. The CDR3 sequence: CAISEGYTEAFF. CDR3 bases: TGTGCCATCAGTGAGGGATACACTGAAGCTTTCTTT.